The clone carrying this T cell receptor beta chain was detected a few times. The target antigen is unknown. This sample was included in a study of T-cell memory formation after mild COVID-19. Study conclusions and caveats: Clones that contracted from day 15 to 85 were balanced CD4/CD8, while later expanders leaned CD4+. The pre-infection memory compartment contained some responding clones, suggesting cross-reactive memory joined. Contracting CD4+ clones were located mainly in CM and EM, and CD8+ clones in EMRA.

Sample barcodes and UMIs were carried by the TCR alpha and TCR beta cDNA libraries that 5'RACE generated with constant-segment primers. TCRdb processed the 5' RACE reads anew with MiXCR; each CDR3 protein has one entry. The table lists 500,000 to 650,000 distinct CDR3 sequences, roughly 20% of them singletons. Germline V CDR1 and CDR2: SGHVS, FNYEAQ. Deletions cut 3 bases from V and 7 bases from J, with 7 bases between. The CDR3 sequence is 13 residues long. Source material: PBMCs or a T cell subset sorted from them (not recorded which). The chain employs TRBV7-6 and TRBJ1-6; D is undetermined. The sequence was obtained from an adult woman who had mild COVID-19 (a few samples of this study predate the infection). Cell type and time point are not known. This CDR3 reads CASSFGINSPLHF. CDR3 nucleotide sequence: TGTGCCAGCAGCTTCGGGATAAATTCACCCCTCCACTTT.